This T cell receptor beta chain was documented in a study of blood T cell repertoires in COVID-19. This CDR3 is built from 13 residues. V lost 3 bases and J 3 bases, leaving 12 bases between the germline ends. Germline values: CDR1 GTSNPN, CDR2 SVGIG (reference sequence). As originally analysed: Nucleated cell number was recorded as an estimate derived from reference gene primer amplification. The protocol was immunoSEQ multiplex PCR, while the TCRdb copy is restricted to in-frame clones and leaves out a portion. That table gives V, J and clone size, and the DNA gave D and trimming. Here the sample spans about 190,000 clones, around 90% being singletons.

The chain has TRBV30 and TRBJ2-7; no reliable D call. The clonotype was recovered from a human donor in a cohort sampled during active COVID-19. The sequenced sample was peripheral blood. CDR3 in DNA: TGTGCCTGGAGACTTAGCTCGCTCTACGAGCAGTACTTC. It is translated as CAWRLSSLYEQYF. The variable domain in full, with the rest retrieved from reference TRBV30 and TRBJ2-7, is SQTIHQWPATLVQPVGSPLSLECTVEGTSNPNLYWYRQAAGRGLQLLFYSVGIGQISSEVPQNLSASRPQDRQFILSSKKLLLSDSGFYLCAWRLSSLYEQYFGPGTRLTVT.